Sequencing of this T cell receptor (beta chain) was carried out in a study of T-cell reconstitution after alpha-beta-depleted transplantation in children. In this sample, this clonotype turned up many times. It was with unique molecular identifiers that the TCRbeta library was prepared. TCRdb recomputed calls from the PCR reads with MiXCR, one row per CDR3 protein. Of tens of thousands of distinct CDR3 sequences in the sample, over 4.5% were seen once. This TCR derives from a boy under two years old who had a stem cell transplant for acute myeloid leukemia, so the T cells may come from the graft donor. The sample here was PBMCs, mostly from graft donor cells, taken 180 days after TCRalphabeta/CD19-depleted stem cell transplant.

The CDR3: CASSSPPRQAYGYTF. The CDR3 nucleotides read TGTGCCAGCAGCTCACCCCCGAGGCAGGCCTATGGCTACACCTTC. The V and J genes are TRBV7-2 and TRBJ1-2, with unresolved D. The CDR3 consists of 15 residues. The V gene's germline CDR1 is SGHTA and CDR2 FQGNSA. Between the trimmed V and J ends, which lost 4 bases and 4 bases, there was a span of 16 bases.